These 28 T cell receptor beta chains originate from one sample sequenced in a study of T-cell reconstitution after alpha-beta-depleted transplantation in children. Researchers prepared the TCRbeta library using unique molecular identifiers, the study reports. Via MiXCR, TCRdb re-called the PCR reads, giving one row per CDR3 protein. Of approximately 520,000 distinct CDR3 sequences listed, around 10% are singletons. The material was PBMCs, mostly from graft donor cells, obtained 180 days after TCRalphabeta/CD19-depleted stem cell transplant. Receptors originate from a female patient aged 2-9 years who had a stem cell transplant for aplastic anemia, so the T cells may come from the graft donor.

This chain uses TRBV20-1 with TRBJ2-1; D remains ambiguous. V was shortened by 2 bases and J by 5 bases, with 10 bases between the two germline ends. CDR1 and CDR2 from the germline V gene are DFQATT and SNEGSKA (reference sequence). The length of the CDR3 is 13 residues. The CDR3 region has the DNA TGCAGTGCTAGATCCAGCCCCGACAATGAGCAGTTCTTC. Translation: CSARSSPDNEQFF.

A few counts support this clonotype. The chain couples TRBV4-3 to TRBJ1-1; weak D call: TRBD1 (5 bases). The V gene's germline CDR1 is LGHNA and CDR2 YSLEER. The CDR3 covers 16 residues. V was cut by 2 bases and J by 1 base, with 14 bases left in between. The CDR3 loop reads CASSQPGRGGNTEAFF. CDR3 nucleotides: TGCGCCAGCAGCCAACCCGGCCGGGGGGGGAACACTGAAGCTTTCTTT.

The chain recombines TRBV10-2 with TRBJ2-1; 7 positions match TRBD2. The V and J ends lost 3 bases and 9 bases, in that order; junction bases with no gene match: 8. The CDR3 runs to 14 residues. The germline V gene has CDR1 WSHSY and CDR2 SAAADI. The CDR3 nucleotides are TGCGCCAGCAGTGACTCCGGCGGGGGTAGTGAGCAGTTCTTC. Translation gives CASSDSGGGSEQFF.

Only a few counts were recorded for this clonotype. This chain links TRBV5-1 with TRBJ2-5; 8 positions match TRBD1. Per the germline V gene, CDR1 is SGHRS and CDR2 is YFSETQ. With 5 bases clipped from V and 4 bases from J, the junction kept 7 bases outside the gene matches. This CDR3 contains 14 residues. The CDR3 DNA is TGCGCCAGCAGACTGGACAGGGTTCGAGAGACCCAGTACTTC. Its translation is CASRLDRVRETQYF.

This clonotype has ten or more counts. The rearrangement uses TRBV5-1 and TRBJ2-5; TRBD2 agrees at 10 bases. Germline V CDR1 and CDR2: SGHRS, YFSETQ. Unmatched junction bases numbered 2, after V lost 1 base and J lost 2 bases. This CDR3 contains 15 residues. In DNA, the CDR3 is TGCGCCAGCAGCTTGCCAGCGGGAGGGCAAGAGACCCAGTACTTC. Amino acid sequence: CASSLPAGGQETQYF.

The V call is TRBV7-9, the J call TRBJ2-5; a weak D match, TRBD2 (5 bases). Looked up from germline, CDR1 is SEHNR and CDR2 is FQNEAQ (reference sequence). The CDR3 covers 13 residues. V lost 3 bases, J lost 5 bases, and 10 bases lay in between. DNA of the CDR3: TGTGCCAGCAGCTTGACGACGGGGGAGACCCAGTACTTC. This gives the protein CASSLTTGETQYF.

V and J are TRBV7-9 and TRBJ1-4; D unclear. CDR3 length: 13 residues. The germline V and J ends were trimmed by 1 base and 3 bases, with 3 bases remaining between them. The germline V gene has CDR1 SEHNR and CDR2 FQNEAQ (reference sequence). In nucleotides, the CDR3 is TGTGCCAGCAGCTTAGACGCTAATGAAAAACTGTTTTTT. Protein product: CASSLDANEKLFF. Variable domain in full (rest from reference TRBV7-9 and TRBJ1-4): DTGVSQNPRHKITKRGQNVTFRCDPISEHNRLYWYRQTLGQGPEFLTYFQNEAQLEKSRLLSDRFSAERPKGSFSTLEIQRTEQGDSAMYLCASSLDANEKLFFGSGTQLSVL.

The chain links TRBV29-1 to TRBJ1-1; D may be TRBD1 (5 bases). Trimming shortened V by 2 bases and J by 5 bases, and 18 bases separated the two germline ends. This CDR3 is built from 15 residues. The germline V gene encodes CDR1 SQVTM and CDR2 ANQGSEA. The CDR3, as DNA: TGCAGCGTTGAAAAACGGGCAAGGGGTGGGACTGAAGCTTTCTTT. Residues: CSVEKRARGGTEAFF. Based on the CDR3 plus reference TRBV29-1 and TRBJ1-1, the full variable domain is SAVISQKPSRDICQRGTSLTIQCQVDSQVTMMFWYRQQPGQSLTLIATANQGSEATYESGFVIDKFPISRPNLTFSTLTVSNMSPEDSSIYLCSVEKRARGGTEAFFGQGTRLTVV.

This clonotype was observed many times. This chain's CDR3 is CASSFGPFDGQYV. In nucleotides, the CDR3 is TGTGCCAGCAGTTTTGGGCCATTCGACGGGCAGTACGTC. The V and J genes are TRBV12-3 or TRBV12-4 and TRBJ2-7; no clear D gene. CDR3 length: 13 amino acids. Trimming stripped 3 bases from V and 9 bases from J, with 15 bases between.

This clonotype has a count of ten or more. CDR3 loop: CASSRRVPYEQYV. The CDR3 bases are TGTGCCAGCAGCCGGCGGGTCCCCTACGAGCAGTACGTC. The chain recombines TRBV16 with TRBJ2-7; weak D call: TRBD2 (5 bases). CDR3 length: 13 amino acids. The ends were cut back, 4 bases at V and 2 bases at J, with 9 bases in the middle. Germline V gene sequence: CDR1 KGHSY, CDR2 FQNENV.

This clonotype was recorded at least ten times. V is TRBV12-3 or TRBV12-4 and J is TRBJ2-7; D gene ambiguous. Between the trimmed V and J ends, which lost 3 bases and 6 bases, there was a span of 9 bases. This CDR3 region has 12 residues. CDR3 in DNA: TGTGCCAGCAGTTTTTACCTAGGCGAGCAGTACTTC. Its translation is CASSFYLGEQYF.

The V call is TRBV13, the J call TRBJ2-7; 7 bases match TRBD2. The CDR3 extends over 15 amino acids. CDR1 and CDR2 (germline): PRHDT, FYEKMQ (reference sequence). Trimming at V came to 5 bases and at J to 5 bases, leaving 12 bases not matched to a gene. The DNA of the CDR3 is TGTGCCAGCAGCACCCTAGCGGAGACCCCTCACGAGCAGTACGTC. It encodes CASSTLAETPHEQYV.

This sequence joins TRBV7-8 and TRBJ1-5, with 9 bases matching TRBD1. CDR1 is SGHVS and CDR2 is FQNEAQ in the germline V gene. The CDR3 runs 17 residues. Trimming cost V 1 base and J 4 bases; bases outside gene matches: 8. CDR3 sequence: CASSLGIGTGINQPQHF. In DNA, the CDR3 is TGTGCCAGCAGCTTAGGAATTGGGACAGGGATTAATCAGCCCCAGCATTTT.

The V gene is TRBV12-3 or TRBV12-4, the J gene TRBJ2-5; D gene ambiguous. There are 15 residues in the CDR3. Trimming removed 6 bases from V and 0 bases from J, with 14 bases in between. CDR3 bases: TGTGCCAGCAGCCCGGACCCTGGCAACCAAGAGACCCAGTACTTC. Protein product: CASSPDPGNQETQYF.

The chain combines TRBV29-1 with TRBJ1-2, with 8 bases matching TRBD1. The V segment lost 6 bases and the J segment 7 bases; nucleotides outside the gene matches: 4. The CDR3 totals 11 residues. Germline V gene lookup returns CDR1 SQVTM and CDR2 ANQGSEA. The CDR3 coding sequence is TGCAGCGTGGCAGGGGGCTCTGGCTACACCTTC. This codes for CSVAGGSGYTF.

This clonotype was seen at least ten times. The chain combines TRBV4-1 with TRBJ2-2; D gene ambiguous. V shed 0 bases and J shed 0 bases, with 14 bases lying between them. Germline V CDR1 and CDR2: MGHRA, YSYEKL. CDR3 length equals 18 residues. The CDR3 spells CASSQDVRATPNTGELFF. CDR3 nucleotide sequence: TGCGCCAGCAGCCAAGATGTTAGGGCAACGCCGAACACCGGGGAGCTGTTTTTT.

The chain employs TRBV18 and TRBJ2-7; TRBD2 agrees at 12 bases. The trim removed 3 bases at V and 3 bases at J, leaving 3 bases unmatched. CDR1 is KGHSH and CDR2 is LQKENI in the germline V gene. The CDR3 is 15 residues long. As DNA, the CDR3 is TGTGCCAGCTCACCTTCGGGACTAGCGGGCTACGAGCAGTACGTC. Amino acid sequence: CASSPSGLAGYEQYV.

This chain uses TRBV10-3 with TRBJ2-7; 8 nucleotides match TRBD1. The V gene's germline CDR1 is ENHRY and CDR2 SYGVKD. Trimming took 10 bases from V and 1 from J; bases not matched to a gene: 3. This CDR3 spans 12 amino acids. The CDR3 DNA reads TGTGCCACCCGGGACAGGTCCTACGAGCAGTACGTC. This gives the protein CATRDRSYEQYV.

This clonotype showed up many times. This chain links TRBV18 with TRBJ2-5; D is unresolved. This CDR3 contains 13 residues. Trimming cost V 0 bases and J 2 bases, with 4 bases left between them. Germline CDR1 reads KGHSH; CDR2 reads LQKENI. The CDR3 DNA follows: TGTGCCAGCTCACCACCAGGGCAAGAGACCCAGTACTTC. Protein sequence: CASSPPGQETQYF.

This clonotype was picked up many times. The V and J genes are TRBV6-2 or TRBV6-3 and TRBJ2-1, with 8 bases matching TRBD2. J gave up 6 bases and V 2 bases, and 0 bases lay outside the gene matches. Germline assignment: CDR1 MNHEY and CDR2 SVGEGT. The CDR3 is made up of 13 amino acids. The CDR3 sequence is CASSYLAGNEQFF. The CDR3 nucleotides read TGTGCCAGCAGTTACCTAGCGGGCAATGAGCAGTTCTTC.

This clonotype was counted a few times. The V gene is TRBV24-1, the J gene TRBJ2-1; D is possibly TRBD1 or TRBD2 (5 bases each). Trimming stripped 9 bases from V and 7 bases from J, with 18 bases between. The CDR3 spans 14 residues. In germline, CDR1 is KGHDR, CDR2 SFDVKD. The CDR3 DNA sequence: TGTGCCACCCGGGGCTCCGGCTCGCGGAATGAGCAGTTCTTC. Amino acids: CATRGSGSRNEQFF.

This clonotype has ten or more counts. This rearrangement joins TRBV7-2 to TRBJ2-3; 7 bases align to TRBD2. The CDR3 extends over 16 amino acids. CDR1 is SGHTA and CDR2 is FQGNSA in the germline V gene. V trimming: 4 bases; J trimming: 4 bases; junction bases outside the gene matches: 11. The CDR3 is CASSWREYRRADTQYF. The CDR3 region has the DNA TGTGCCAGCAGCTGGCGGGAGTACCGGAGAGCAGATACGCAGTATTTT. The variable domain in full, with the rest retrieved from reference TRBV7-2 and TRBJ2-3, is GAGVSQSPSNKVTEKGKDVELRCDPISGHTALYWYRQSLGQGLEFLIYFQGNSAPDKSGLPSDRFSAERTGGSVSTLTIQRTQQEDSAVYLCASSWREYRRADTQYFGPGTRLTVL.

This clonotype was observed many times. The CDR3 DNA sequence: TGCGCCAGCAGCCAAGATCGATATAGCGGGAGTGATAACGAGCAGCAGTTCTTC. Amino acids: CASSQDRYSGSDNEQQFF. J is TRBJ2-1 and V is TRBV4-1; TRBD2 aligns across 9 bases. J was trimmed by 11 bases and V by 0 bases; bases with no gene match: 17. This CDR3 comprises 18 residues. CDR1 is MGHRA and CDR2 is YSYEKL in the germline V gene.

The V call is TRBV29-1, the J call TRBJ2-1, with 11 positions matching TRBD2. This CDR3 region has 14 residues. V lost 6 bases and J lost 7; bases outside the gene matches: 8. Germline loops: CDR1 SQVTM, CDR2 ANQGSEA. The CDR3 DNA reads TGCAGCGTGTACGATAGCGGGAGGGCGAATGAGCAGTTCTTC. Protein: CSVYDSGRANEQFF.

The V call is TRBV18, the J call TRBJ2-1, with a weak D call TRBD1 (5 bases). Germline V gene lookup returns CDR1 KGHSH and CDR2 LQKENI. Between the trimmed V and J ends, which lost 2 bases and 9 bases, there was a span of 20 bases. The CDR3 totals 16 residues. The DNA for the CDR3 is TGTGCCAGCTCACCATCACCGGACAAGAGATTTGTTGAGCAGTTCTTC. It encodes CASSPSPDKRFVEQFF.

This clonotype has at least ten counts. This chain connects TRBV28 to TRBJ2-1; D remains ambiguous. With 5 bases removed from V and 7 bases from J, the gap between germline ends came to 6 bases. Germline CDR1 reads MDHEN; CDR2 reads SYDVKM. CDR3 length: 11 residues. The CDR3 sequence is CASSTLNEQFF. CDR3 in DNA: TGTGCCAGCAGTACCCTTAATGAGCAGTTCTTC.

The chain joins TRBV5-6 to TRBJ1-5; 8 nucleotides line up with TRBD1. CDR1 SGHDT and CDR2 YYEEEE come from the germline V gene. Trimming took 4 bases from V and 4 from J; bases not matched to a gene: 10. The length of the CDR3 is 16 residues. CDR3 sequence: CASSPGRGRGNQPQHF. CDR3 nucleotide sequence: TGTGCCAGCAGCCCGGGCAGGGGGCGCGGGAATCAGCCCCAGCATTTT.

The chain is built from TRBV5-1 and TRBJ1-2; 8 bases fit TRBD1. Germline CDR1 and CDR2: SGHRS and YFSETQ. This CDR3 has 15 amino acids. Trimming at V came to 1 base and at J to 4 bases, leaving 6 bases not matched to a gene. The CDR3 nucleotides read TGCGCCAGCAGCTTGCCCGGGACAGGTTCCTATGGCTACACCTTC. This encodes CASSLPGTGSYGYTF.